This T cell receptor (beta chain) was captured in a study of shared T cell receptors in the human thymus. Germline CDR1 SNHLY, CDR2 FYNNEI. V lost 4 bases and J lost 1; bases outside the gene matches: 9. The CDR3 sequence is 17 residues long. Sequencing was performed with immunoSEQ multiplex PCR; in TCRdb, only in-frame clones are kept and a portion is missing. The sample has 700,000 to 750,000 clones, approximately 83% seen once; the top ten hold 0.008% to 0.011%. This sample also appeared in a second study, on human thymus T cells. This second report adds: Infants, healthy and Finnish, who were having corrective surgery for congenital heart defects served as donors. Thymus pieces cut out during corrective heart surgery were the tissue that was used. Related work found strong thymic repertoire overlap between unrelated individuals.

V and J are TRBV2 and TRBJ2-3; 9 nucleotides match TRBD1. What was sequenced was thymocytes. The source is a girl under three years old with a congenital heart defect. CDR3 residues: CASSVWDRVLGTDTQYF. The CDR3 DNA reads TGTGCCAGCAGTGTGTGGGACAGGGTCTTGGGCACAGATACGCAGTATTTT.